One T cell receptor (beta chain) is described in this entry. These data originate in a study of blood T cell repertoires in COVID-19. Seattle-derived patients entered the study during active infection and were followed longitudinally. The CDR3 length is 12 residues. The V gene's germline CDR1 is SGHTA and CDR2 FQGNSA. Trimming shortened V by 6 bases and J by 5 bases, and 8 bases separated the two germline ends. This table comes from immunoSEQ multiplex PCR, and its TCRdb copy is limited to in-frame clones, with some not included. The data contain 360,000 or so clones, roughly 89% of them singletons. This clonotype was obtained from a woman aged 55 to 70 with COVID-19, enrolled during active disease. V usage is TRBV7-2 and J usage is TRBJ2-1; maybe TRBD1 (6 bases). The sample was peripheral blood. As DNA, the CDR3 is TGTGCCAGCAGGACAGGAAACAATGAGCAGTTCTTC. Its translation is CASRTGNNEQFF.